This TCR beta chain was identified during a study of molecular identifiers for immune sequencing clone quantification. The V and J ends lost 0 bases and 7 bases respectively, with 19 bases between them. This CDR3 has 16 residues. Germline CDR1 MNHNY, CDR2 SVGAGI (reference sequence). CD8+CD4-CCR7+CD45RA+ sorting gave the naive CD8 T cells. Regarding the study as a whole: For highly expanded clones, sizes could be underestimated when identical TCR molecules share a barcode.

TCRdb called the PCR reads again in MiXCR, with one record for every CDR3 protein. The top ten clones hold around 0.78% of a sample with some 590,000 distinct CDR3 sequences, roughly 27% of them seen once. This clonotype has more than one count but fewer than ten. Its antigen is as yet unknown. The sequence derives from a human donor in good health. Some libraries in this study had Jurkat cell RNA spiked in. What was sequenced was naive CD8+ T cells from blood, with Jurkat cell RNA spiked in. Documented subset: FACS-sorted CD8+CD4-CCR7+CD45RA+ naive T cells. This sequence joins TRBV6-6 and TRBJ2-7; no firm D call. The DNA for the CDR3 is TGTGCCAGCAGTTACTCACACTCCCCGGGCCCCTCTGAGCAGTACTTC. This encodes CASSYSHSPGPSEQYF.